The present T cell receptor beta chain was sequenced within a study of cytomegalovirus exposure and HLA in healthy donors. About the study: Per a later analysis, the 666 first-cohort and approximately 120 validation repertoires shared one platform. Study-wide points: The study flagged around 150 TCR beta chains as cytomegalovirus-associated. Reported results showed that the classifier diagnosed cytomegalovirus status with high specificity and sensitivity.

Sequencing was performed with immunoSEQ multiplex PCR; in TCRdb, only in-frame clones are kept and a portion is missing. The repertoire has 95,000 to 120,000 clones, approximately 96% of them found once; the top ten carry roughly 0.7%. Concerning this clone: Its target is not known.

The CDR3 runs 15 residues. CDR1 and CDR2 (germline): ENHRY, SYGVKD. V dropped 0 bases and J dropped 2; count of bases not matched to a gene: 3. This TCR came from a woman between 18 and 30 years old in good health and CMV-seronegative. This chain uses TRBV10-3 with TRBJ2-7, with 8 bases matching TRBD2. The sample was PBMCs. The CDR3 reads CAISESPGGPYEQYF. Written as DNA, the CDR3 is TGTGCCATCAGTGAGTCGCCGGGGGGGCCCTACGAGCAGTACTTC.